These 26 T cell receptor beta chains were all obtained from the same sample, sequenced in a study. TCRdb passed the RT-PCR reads through MiXCR, listing each CDR3 protein once. The table lists fewer than 800,000 distinct CDR3 sequences, 14% of them singletons, with 3.6% in the top ten. The sample taken for sequencing was memory CD4+ T cells from blood. The source is a female donor in good health, serving as a healthy control.

This chain links TRBV12-3 or TRBV12-4 with TRBJ2-2; TRBD1 is a possible D gene (6 bases). The CDR3 loop spans 16 amino acids. Between the trimmed V and J ends, which lost 6 bases and 7 bases, there was a span of 21 bases. The CDR3 DNA reads as TGTGCCAGCAGGCCCCGACAGGAACCTTACATCGGGGAGCTGTTTTTT. As protein: CASRPRQEPYIGELFF.

This chain uses TRBV4-1 with TRBJ1-2, with a tentative D call TRBD1 (5 bases). The germline CDR1 and CDR2 sequences are MGHRA and YSYEKL. V was pared by 0 bases and J by 3 bases, with 8 bases between. The length of the CDR3 is 14 residues. CDR3 sequence (DNA): TGCGCCAGCAGCCAAGAGAGGGGTGACTATGGCTACACCTTC. The encoded protein is CASSQERGDYGYTF.

This chain links TRBV15 with TRBJ1-5; 8 bases are shared with TRBD1. This CDR3 has 17 residues. CDR1 is LNHNV and CDR2 is YYDKDF in the germline V gene (reference sequence). Trimming at V came to 5 bases and at J to 0 bases, leaving 9 bases not matched to a gene. The CDR3 reads CATSPDRGPYSNQPQHF. The CDR3 DNA follows: TGTGCCACCAGCCCCGACAGGGGACCCTATAGCAATCAGCCCCAGCATTTT.

The sample holds many counts of this clonotype. The rearrangement links TRBV7-3 to TRBJ1-1; D is uncertain. Trimming removed 4 bases at V and 3 bases at J, with 6 bases between. The length of the CDR3 is 12 residues. Looked up from germline, CDR1 is SGHTA and CDR2 is FQGTGA. The CDR3 nucleotides read TGTGCCAGCAGCTCGCAGGACACTGAAGCTTTCTTT. Its translation is CASSSQDTEAFF.

The sample holds a few counts of this clonotype. CDR3 sequence: CASSFNPRTGRRYEQYF. The CDR3 bases are TGTGCCAGCAGTTTCAACCCCCGGACAGGGAGGCGCTACGAGCAGTACTTC. The rearrangement uses TRBV6-5 and TRBJ2-7; 8 positions match TRBD1. With 4 bases clipped from V and 3 bases from J, the junction kept 14 bases outside the gene matches. The CDR3 is 17 residues long. CDR1 is MNHEY, CDR2 SVGAGI, per germline.

This clonotype was detected a few times. The chain joins TRBV5-5 to TRBJ2-7; D remains unclear. This CDR3 comprises 12 residues. V was pared by 4 bases and J by 6 bases, with 11 bases between. Germline V lookup: CDR1 SGHKS, CDR2 YYEKEE (reference sequence). The CDR3 nucleotides are TGTGCCAGCAGCACTTGGATGGGCGAGCAGTACTTC. Encoded protein: CASSTWMGEQYF.

This clonotype was observed many times. J is TRBJ2-5 and V is TRBV12-3 or TRBV12-4; perhaps TRBD2 as D (6 bases). This CDR3 contains 10 residues. Deletions cut 9 bases from V and 5 bases from J, with 7 bases between. The DNA of the CDR3 is TGTGCCAGTCGGGGGGAGACCCAGTACTTC. It specifies CASRGETQYF.

This clonotype was recorded many times. This rearrangement joins TRBV12-3 or TRBV12-4 to TRBJ2-4; no reliable D call. The CDR3 is 18 residues long. V shed 3 bases and J shed 4 bases, with 22 bases lying between them. The chain's CDR3 is CASSFPPIKSLVKNIQYF. The CDR3 DNA sequence: TGTGCCAGCAGTTTCCCCCCCATCAAGAGTTTGGTTAAAAACATTCAGTACTTC.

This chain links TRBV6-6 with TRBJ1-2; TRBD1 is a possible D gene (5 bases). Trimming cost V 6 bases and J 2 bases, with 16 bases left between them. The CDR3 totals 15 residues. Germline V gene data show CDR1 as MNHNY and CDR2 as SVGAGI (reference sequence). The CDR3 DNA reads TGTGCCAGCAGGGAGAGCCGGGACGGCAACTATGGCTACACCTTC. It codes for CASRESRDGNYGYTF.

Many counts were recorded for this clonotype. The chain recombines TRBV13 with TRBJ2-3; D call uncertain. Trimming shortened V by 6 bases and J by 5 bases, and 6 bases separated the two germline ends. The CDR3 has 11 residues. CDR1 is PRHDT, CDR2 FYEKMQ, per germline (reference sequence). For the CDR3, the DNA is TGTGCCAGCAGTAGGGAAGATACGCAGTATTTT. Translation: CASSREDTQYF.

This rearrangement joins TRBV5-4 to TRBJ2-1; D may be TRBD1 or TRBD2 (5 bases each). CDR3 length equals 15 residues. The germline gives CDR1 SGHNT, CDR2 YYREEE (reference sequence). Trimming shortened V by 0 bases and J by 4 bases, and 11 bases separated the two germline ends. In nucleotides, the CDR3 is TGTGCCAGCAGCTTGGGCAGGGACCTGTACAATGAGCAGTTCTTC. This gives the protein CASSLGRDLYNEQFF.

The table lists this clonotype with a few counts. The chain is built from TRBV5-1 and TRBJ2-3; 10 bases match TRBD2. The CDR3 length is 15 residues. The germline gives CDR1 SGHRS, CDR2 YFSETQ. Trimming at V came to 4 bases and at J to 1 base, leaving 3 bases not matched to a gene. The CDR3 loop reads CASSLAGDGTDTQYF. The CDR3 DNA is TGCGCCAGCAGCCTAGCGGGAGATGGCACAGATACGCAGTATTTT. Full variable domain (remainder filled in from reference TRBV5-1 and TRBJ2-3): KAGVTQTPRYLIKTRGQQVTLSCSPISGHRSVSWYQQTPGQGLQFLFEYFSETQRNKGNFPGRFSGRQFSNSRSEMNVSTLELGDSALYLCASSLAGDGTDTQYFGPGTRLTVL.

This clonotype was seen a handful of times. This sequence joins TRBV7-2 and TRBJ2-3; 10 nucleotides agree with TRBD2. Germline CDR1 and CDR2: SGHTA and FQGNSA. The V segment lost 1 base and the J segment 8 bases; nucleotides outside the gene matches: 6. The CDR3 has 15 residues. In nucleotides, the CDR3 is TGTGCCAGCAGCTTAGAAGGGACTAGCGCATTTACGCAGTATTTT. Amino acid sequence: CASSLEGTSAFTQYF. The complete variable domain, with remaining parts taken from reference TRBV7-2 and TRBJ2-3, reads GAGVSQSPSNKVTEKGKDVELRCDPISGHTALYWYRQSLGQGLEFLIYFQGNSAPDKSGLPSDRFSAERTGGSVSTLTIQRTQQEDSAVYLCASSLEGTSAFTQYFGPGTRLTVL.

This clonotype was seen at least ten times. This rearrangement joins TRBV20-1 to TRBJ2-7; either TRBD1 or TRBD2 may fit D (8 bases each). In germline, CDR1 is DFQATT, CDR2 SNEGSKA (reference sequence). CDR3 size: 16 residues. The V gene lost 0 bases and the J gene lost 5 bases, with 20 bases spanning the gap. CDR3 loop: CSARERRTGREDEQYF. As DNA, the CDR3 is TGCAGTGCTAGAGAGCGTCGGACAGGGCGGGAGGACGAGCAGTACTTC.

In its sample, this clonotype was seen many times. The chain has TRBV6-5 and TRBJ2-1; 11 bases are a match to TRBD2. The trim removed 6 bases at V and 9 bases at J, leaving 10 bases unmatched. CDR1 MNHEY and CDR2 SVGAGI come from the germline V gene. This CDR3 has 15 residues. The CDR3 region is CASSVTTSGTIEQFF. For the CDR3, the DNA is TGTGCCAGCAGCGTAACGACTAGCGGGACTATTGAGCAGTTCTTC.

The chain recombines TRBV7-9 with TRBJ1-2; a weak D match, TRBD1 (5 bases). In germline, CDR1 is SEHNR, CDR2 FQNEAQ (reference sequence). There are 14 residues in the CDR3. Trimming took off 4 bases at V and 8 bases at J, with 17 bases between the two ends. The CDR3 reads CASSSGTGIRGYTF. The CDR3 DNA follows: TGTGCCAGCAGCTCCGGGACGGGAATAAGGGGCTACACCTTC.

This clonotype was seen repeatedly, ten times or more. The gene calls are TRBV20-1 and TRBJ1-5; 8 bases match TRBD1. Germline CDR1 reads DFQATT; CDR2 reads SNEGSKA (reference sequence). After removal of 4 bases from V and 0 bases from J, the junction contained 5 bases not matched to a gene. This CDR3 is built from 15 residues. DNA of the CDR3: TGCAGTGCTAATCGGGACAGGTATAGCAATCAGCCCCAGCATTTT. This translates into CSANRDRYSNQPQHF.

J is TRBJ2-1 and V is TRBV5-1; 9 nucleotides align to TRBD2. The CDR3 has 17 residues. CDR1 and CDR2 from the germline V gene are SGHRS and YFSETQ. Trimming took 4 bases from V and 2 from J; bases not matched to a gene: 10. This chain's CDR3 is CASSRQASGMAYNEQFF. CDR3 in DNA: TGCGCCAGCAGCCGGCAGGCTAGCGGGATGGCCTACAATGAGCAGTTCTTC.

This clonotype was detected ten times or more. V gene TRBV7-3 combines with J gene TRBJ2-1, with 10 bases matching TRBD2. V gave up 2 bases and J gave up 9 bases; unmatched junction bases: 7. The germline V gene has CDR1 SGHTA and CDR2 FQGTGA. The CDR3 has 15 residues. CDR3 DNA sequence: TGTGCCAGCAGCTTATGGCTAGCGGGAGCGACTGAGCAGTTCTTC. The encoded protein is CASSLWLAGATEQFF.

This clonotype has more than one count but fewer than ten. The chain carries TRBV20-1 and TRBJ2-7, with 11 bases matching TRBD1. Germline loops: CDR1 DFQATT, CDR2 SNEGSKA (reference sequence). The length of the CDR3 is 13 residues. Germline trimming cut 3 bases from V and 5 bases from J; bases unmatched to any gene: 3. The chain's CDR3 is CSARRDRGDEQYF. In nucleotides, the CDR3 is TGCAGTGCTAGGAGGGACAGGGGGGACGAGCAGTACTTC.

V and J are TRBV12-3 or TRBV12-4 and TRBJ1-4, with 8 positions matching TRBD1. Trimming removed 4 bases from V and 6 bases from J; junction bases left unmatched: 7. The length of the CDR3 is 15 residues. CDR3 in amino acids: CASSSNRGEDEKLFF. In DNA, the CDR3 is TGTGCCAGCAGTTCAAACAGGGGGGAGGATGAAAAACTGTTTTTT.

There are a few counts of this clonotype. This chain links TRBV9 with TRBJ1-6, with a possible D match to TRBD1 (6 bases). Germline lookup yields CDR1 SGDLS and CDR2 YYNGEE. The CDR3 has 14 amino acids. V was clipped by 4 bases and J by 8 bases, with 13 bases between them. CDR3 region: CASSLLNRDSPLHF. In DNA form, the CDR3 reads TGTGCCAGCAGCCTCCTTAACAGGGATTCACCCCTCCACTTT.

This clonotype appeared many times. This chain joins TRBV3-1 and TRBJ1-2, with 10 bases identical to TRBD1. This CDR3 region has 15 residues. The V and J ends lost 4 bases and 0 bases, in that order; junction bases with no gene match: 2. Germline V gene data show CDR1 as LGHDT and CDR2 as YNNKEL (reference sequence). The DNA of the CDR3 is TGTGCCAGCAGCCGGACAGGGGGATCTAACTATGGCTACACCTTC. This sequence encodes CASSRTGGSNYGYTF.

At least ten counts were recorded for this clonotype. This chain uses TRBV12-3 or TRBV12-4 with TRBJ2-1, with 10 bases identical to TRBD1. After removal of 6 bases from V and 6 bases from J, the junction contained 8 bases not matched to a gene. This CDR3 has 15 residues. The CDR3 spells CASRTRQGAGNEQFF. The CDR3 DNA reads TGTGCCAGCAGGACTAGACAGGGGGCAGGCAATGAGCAGTTCTTC.

This sequence joins TRBV5-4 and TRBJ2-5, with D unresolved. CDR3 length equals 15 residues. Trimming removed 4 bases from V and 5 bases from J, with 18 bases in between. The V gene's germline CDR1 is SGHNT and CDR2 YYREEE (reference sequence). The CDR3 loop reads CASSVRVGGYETQYF. In DNA form, the CDR3 reads TGTGCCAGCAGCGTACGGGTTGGCGGTTACGAGACCCAGTACTTC.

This clonotype was seen only a few times. The chain employs TRBV5-1 and TRBJ2-2; D gene unclear. CDR1 and CDR2 (germline): SGHRS, YFSETQ. Trimming pared 2 bases from V and 10 bases from J, leaving 12 bases between. The CDR3 sequence is 13 residues long. The chain's CDR3 is CASSLTLGSELFF. DNA for the CDR3: TGCGCCAGCAGCTTAACCCTGGGATCGGAGCTGTTTTTT.